One sample yielded the 3 T cell receptor beta chains listed below, sequenced in a study of PD-L1 blockade in urothelial cancer (dated 2017 in TCRdb). The library was produced with the immunoSEQ multiplex PCR assay. Held by TCRdb, this immuneACCESS table contains in-frame sequences only and omits some clones. Under half of the omission traces to an unresolved V gene where checked; the cause of the rest is unknown. A total of 90,000 to 100,000 clones appear in this sample, roughly 89% of them only once. The ten largest clones capture under 2% of the sample. The time point label for this specimen denotes: pretreatment peripheral blood. Specimen: PBMCs, collected around atezolizumab (anti-PD-L1) treatment. The receptors were gathered from a man aged 55 to 70 with urothelial cancer.

The CDR3 DNA reads as TGCGCCAGCAGTGTGGCGCGGGAGCATTCCTACGAGCAGTACTTC. Translated: CASSVAREHSYEQYF. The V gene is TRBV10-2, the J gene TRBJ2-7; TRBD2 matches at 7 bases. The V and J ends lost 4 bases and 1 base, in that order; junction bases with no gene match: 7. The CDR3 totals 15 residues. Germline V lookup: CDR1 WSHSY, CDR2 SAAADI.

The chain recombines TRBV7-2 with TRBJ2-5; 10 positions match TRBD2. This CDR3 is built from 15 residues. Germline lookup yields CDR1 SGHTA and CDR2 FQGNSA. The junction had 6 bases not matched to a gene; V was cut back by 6 bases and J by 2 bases. The CDR3 DNA reads TGTGCCAGCAGGCCGACTAGCGGGCGGCAAGAGACCCAGTACTTC. This translates into CASRPTSGRQETQYF.

V is TRBV23-1 and J is TRBJ2-4, with a tentative D call TRBD1 (5 bases). TRBV23-1 is noted as an ORF with a role that remains uncertain. The V end lost 11 bases, the J end lost 7 bases, and 12 bases lay between the germline ends. The CDR3 totals 11 residues. CDR3 bases: TGCGCCGGACGGACACGGAACATTCAGTACTTC. It is translated as CAGRTRNIQYF.